This T cell receptor (beta chain) was sequenced during a study of control samples from healthy donors and cancer patients. The CDR3 spans 14 residues. Germline V gene sequence: CDR1 SGHAT, CDR2 FQDESV (reference sequence). V shed 0 bases and J shed 7 bases, with 10 bases lying between them. Data came from immunoSEQ multiplex PCR; TCRdb stores just in-frame clones and leaves some out. The table lists over 75,000 clones, approximately 78% of them singletons. Specimen: blood. This receptor was taken from a man aged 55 to 70 in good health. The chain joins TRBV11-1 to TRBJ2-1; D gene unclear. This CDR3 reads CASSLAFSGNEQFF. The DNA for the CDR3 is TGTGCCAGCAGCTTAGCGTTTTCCGGGAATGAGCAGTTCTTC.